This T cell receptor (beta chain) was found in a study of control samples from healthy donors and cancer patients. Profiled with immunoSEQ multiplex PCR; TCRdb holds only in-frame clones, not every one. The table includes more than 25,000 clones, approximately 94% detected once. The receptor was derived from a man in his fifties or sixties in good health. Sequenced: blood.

DNA of the CDR3: TGTGCCAGCAACATACAGGGGGGACAGCCCCAGCATTTT. It yields the protein CASNIQGGQPQHF. The chain links TRBV6-5 to TRBJ1-5, with 8 bases matching TRBD1. Looked up from germline, CDR1 is MNHEY and CDR2 is SVGAGI. The CDR3 consists of 13 residues. Losses at the gene ends were 7 bases for V and 7 bases for J; bases not matched to a gene: 6.